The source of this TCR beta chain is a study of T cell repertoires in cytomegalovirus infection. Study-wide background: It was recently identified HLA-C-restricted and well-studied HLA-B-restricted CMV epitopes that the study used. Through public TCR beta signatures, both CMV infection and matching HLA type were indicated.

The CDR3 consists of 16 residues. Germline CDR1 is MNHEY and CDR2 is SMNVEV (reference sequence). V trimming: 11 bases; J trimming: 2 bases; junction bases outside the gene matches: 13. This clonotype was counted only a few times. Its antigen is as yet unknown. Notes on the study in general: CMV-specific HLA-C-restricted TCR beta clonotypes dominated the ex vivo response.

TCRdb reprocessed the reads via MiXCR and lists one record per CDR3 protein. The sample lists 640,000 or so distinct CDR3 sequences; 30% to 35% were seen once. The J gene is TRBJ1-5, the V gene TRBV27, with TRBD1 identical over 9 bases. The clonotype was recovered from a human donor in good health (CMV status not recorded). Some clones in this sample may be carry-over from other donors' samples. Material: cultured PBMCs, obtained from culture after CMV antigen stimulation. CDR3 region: CAAAPGTGLGNQPQHF. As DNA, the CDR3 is TGTGCCGCGGCCCCCGGGACAGGGTTGGGCAATCAGCCCCAGCATTTT.